This is a list of T cell receptor beta chains from one sample in a study of shared clonotypes between healthy human individuals. Here immunoSEQ multiplex PCR was the method, and the copy in TCRdb shows in-frame clones only, minus some. The data contain 2 million to 2.5 million clones, 80% to 95% of them seen just once; the ten biggest clones take up 0.35% to 0.5%. Sequencing was performed on naive CD4+ T cells from PBMCs. The receptor set was obtained from a man aged 18 to 29 in good health. Some clones in this sample may be carry-over from other donors' samples. Each CDR3 is given with its conserved first and last residue. D genes are given only for firm matches. Not all rows give a size; the values are once, few, many and, for expanded clones, a class.

J gene,D gene,V gene,clone size,CDR3 protein,CDR3 DNA
TRBJ1-3,.,TRBV5-1,once,CASSFNSGALSGNTIYF,TGCGCCAGCAGCTTTAACTCGGGCGCGCTCTCTGGAAACACCATATATTTT
TRBJ2-5,TRBD2,TRBV5-1,.,CASSLSAGVLETQYF,TGCGCCAGCAGCTTGTCAGCGGGAGTCCTAGAGACCCAGTACTTC
TRBJ2-1,TRBD2,TRBV5-6,.,CASSPGLAGKQFF,TGTGCCAGCAGCCCCGGACTAGCGGGAAAGCAGTTCTTC
TRBJ2-7,.,TRBV15,.,CATSRDQLLLQNNYEQYF,TGTGCCACCAGCAGAGATCAGCTCTTACTCCAGAACAACTACGAGCAGTACTTC
TRBJ2-3,.,TRBV7-9,.,CASSTSGRTDTQYF,TGTGCCAGCAGCACCAGCGGACGCACAGATACGCAGTATTTT
TRBJ2-7,.,TRBV4-2,.,CASSHIGTGTYEQYF,TGTGCCAGCAGCCATATCGGGACCGGTACCTACGAGCAGTACTTC
TRBJ1-1,TRBD1,TRBV4-1,.,CASSDGTARTGGFRF,TGCGCCAGCAGCGACGGCACCGCAAGGACAGGGGGCTTCCGCTTT
TRBJ1-1,.,TRBV27,.,CASTKEGGMNTEAFF,TGTGCCAGCACTAAGGAGGGGGGGATGAACACTGAAGCTTTCTTT
TRBJ2-5,.,TRBV18,.,CASHGPGAGETQYF,TGTGCCAGTCATGGGCCAGGGGCAGGAGAGACCCAGTACTTC
TRBJ2-7,.,TRBV2,once,CASSISPGPSKAYEQYF,TGTGCCAGCAGTATAAGCCCCGGGCCTTCAAAGGCCTACGAGCAGTACTTC
TRBJ2-1,.,TRBV4-2,.,CASSQVQKAEWDSYNEQFF,TGTGCCAGCAGCCAAGTCCAGAAGGCGGAGTGGGACTCCTACAATGAGCAGTTCTTC
TRBJ2-3,TRBD2,TRBV19,.,CASSIGRAGLWADTQYF,TGTGCCAGTAGTATAGGGCGGGCGGGACTATGGGCAGATACGCAGTATTTT
TRBJ1-1,.,TRBV29-1,few,CSVGGLNTEAFF,TGCAGCGTTGGGGGTCTGAACACTGAAGCTTTCTTT
TRBJ2-7,.,TRBV5-1,.,CASSLLAGSDEQYF,TGCGCCAGCAGCTTGTTGGCAGGGAGCGACGAGCAGTACTTC
TRBJ1-6,.,TRBV10-3,.,CAIRPSTRLGPNSPLHF,TGTGCCATCAGGCCTAGTACGAGACTCGGTCCTAATTCACCCCTCCACTTT
TRBJ2-5,TRBD2,TRBV15,.,CATSRVRVASGSPETQYF,TGTGCCACCAGCAGAGTGCGCGTGGCTAGCGGGAGTCCAGAGACCCAGTACTTC
TRBJ1-3,.,TRBV9,.,CASSVGLRTGPGNTIYF,TGTGCCAGCAGCGTAGGATTGAGGACGGGGCCTGGAAACACCATATATTTT
TRBJ2-7,.,TRBV27,once,CASSLLSLAQKGSYEQYF,TGTGCCAGCTCCCTTCTTTCTCTAGCCCAAAAGGGGTCCTACGAGCAGTACTTC
TRBJ2-7,TRBD2,TRBV18,.,CASSPGLAESSYEQYF,TGTGCCAGCTCACCAGGACTAGCGGAAAGCTCCTACGAGCAGTACTTC
TRBJ1-1,TRBD1,TRBV6-1,.,CASSATGVGTEAFF,TGTGCCAGCAGTGCGACAGGGGTGGGGACTGAAGCTTTCTTT
TRBJ2-3,TRBD2,TRBV5-4,.,CASSGEGLAGERDTQYF,TGTGCCAGCAGCGGGGAGGGACTAGCGGGAGAGAGGGATACGCAGTATTTT
TRBJ2-5,.,TRBV5-1,.,CASSLGVGQETQYF,TGCGCCAGCAGCTTGGGAGTAGGGCAAGAGACCCAGTACTTC
TRBJ1-5,.,TRBV30,.,CAWSLGEPQHF,TGTGCCTGGAGTTTGGGGGAACCCCAGCATTTT
TRBJ1-1,.,TRBV7-8,.,CASSFAGGTEAFF,TGTGCCAGCAGCTTCGCAGGCGGTACTGAAGCTTTCTTT
TRBJ2-3,.,TRBV5-1,.,CASSQGFDTQYF,TGCGCCAGCAGTCAGGGTTTTGATACGCAGTATTTT
TRBJ2-3,.,TRBV5-6,.,CASSFSSSTDTQYF,TGTGCCAGCAGCTTTAGCAGTAGCACAGATACGCAGTATTTT
TRBJ2-5,.,TRBV10-3,.,CAISESGSWETQYF,TGTGCCATCAGTGAGTCGGGGAGTTGGGAGACCCAGTACTTC